This entry lists 4 T cell receptor beta chains sequenced from one sample in a study of T cell responses to AZD1222 COVID-19 vaccine. Profiling relied on immunoSEQ multiplex PCR, and the TCRdb table lists in-frame clones only, not all of them. The sample has some 120,000 clones, approximately 89% seen once. Here the sequenced sample was peripheral blood, taken 28 days after the second AZD1222 dose. The receptors stem from an adult who received the AZD1222 COVID-19 vaccine.

The rearrangement joins TRBV24-1 to TRBJ1-3; D not certain. Trimming removed 3 bases at V and 9 bases at J, with 5 bases between. The germline CDR1 and CDR2 sequences are KGHDR and SFDVKD. The CDR3 is 11 residues long. As DNA, the CDR3 is TGTGCCACCAGTGATCGGTCCACCATATATTTT. This encodes CATSDRSTIYF.

The genes are TRBV2 and TRBJ2-7; D unresolved. CDR3 length equals 16 residues. Trimming cost V 1 base and J 5 bases, with 18 bases left between them. From germline, CDR1 is SNHLY and CDR2 FYNNEI. CDR3 region: CASSEESPYRGNEQYF. The CDR3 DNA reads TGTGCCAGCAGTGAAGAGTCGCCCTATAGAGGTAACGAGCAGTACTTC.

The chain recombines TRBV7-9 with TRBJ2-1; no reliable D call. Trimming took 1 base from V and 3 from J, leaving 13 bases between them. This CDR3 spans 16 amino acids. CDR1 is SEHNR, CDR2 FQNEAQ, per germline (reference sequence). CDR3 residues: CASSLGLHPYYNEQFF. CDR3 nucleotides: TGTGCCAGCAGCTTAGGGCTGCATCCCTACTACAATGAGCAGTTCTTC.

This clone was found once. This chain links TRBV11-2 with TRBJ2-1; the D gene could be TRBD1 or TRBD2 (5 bases each). V lost 1 base, J lost 4 bases, and 8 bases lay in between. Per germline, CDR1 SGHAT and CDR2 FQNNGV. The length of the CDR3 is 14 residues. The CDR3 sequence: CASSLAGPYNEQFF. CDR3 coding DNA: TGTGCCAGCAGCTTAGCGGGGCCATACAATGAGCAGTTCTTC.